Listed below are T cell receptor beta chains from one sample, sequenced in a study of blood T cell repertoires in COVID-19. Only in-frame clones appear in the TCRdb table, and some are missing; sequencing was by immunoSEQ multiplex PCR. Of about 200,000 clones listed, more than 80% are singletons. The sample comprised peripheral blood. These TCRs come from a man under 40 who had recovered from COVID-19. The CDR3 runs from the conserved cysteine through the conserved F or W. A D gene is named only where the DNA matches it firmly. A clone size is listed for some rows: how often the clone was seen (once, few, many), or a class if it is expanded.

TRBV12-3/TRBV12-4	NA	TRBJ1-2	NA	13	TGTGCCAGCACCCTTTACAGGTCCTATGGCTACACCTTC	CASTLYRSYGYTF
TRBV24-1	NA	TRBJ2-1	NA	14	TGTGCCACCAGTGATTTGTTCGGGTCCAATGAGCAGTTCTTC	CATSDLFGSNEQFF
TRBV14	TRBD2	TRBJ2-3	NA	18	TGTGCCAGCAGCCAAGCACGATTAGCGGGACCGAGGGGGGTAGGGCAGTATTTT	CASSQARLAGPRGVGQYF
TRBV6-5	TRBD1	TRBJ2-5	NA	14	TGTGCCAGCAGCCGGGGACAGACAGAAGAGACCCAGTACTTC	CASSRGQTEETQYF
TRBV7-2	NA	TRBJ1-6	NA	16	TGTGCCAGCAGCCCCCAGGCGAGCTCCTATAATTCACCCCTCCACTTT	CASSPQASSYNSPLHF
TRBV18	TRBD1	TRBJ1-2	NA	14	TGTGCCAGCTCACCTGGGACAGGGGCCTATGGCTACACCTTC	CASSPGTGAYGYTF
TRBV10-1	NA	TRBJ2-3	once	14	TGCGCCAGCAGGCGGAGGGTGGGCACAGATACGCAGTATTTT	CASRRRVGTDTQYF
TRBV5-1	TRBD1	TRBJ1-4	NA	15	TGCGCCAGCAGCTTGGGCGCAGGGGGTAGTGAAAAACTGTTTTTT	CASSLGAGGSEKLFF
TRBV5-1	NA	TRBJ1-5	NA	15	TGCGCCAGCAGCTTGGCCCCAGGGGCCAATCAGCCCCAGCATTTT	CASSLAPGANQPQHF
TRBV5-1	NA	TRBJ2-3	NA	16	TGCGCCAGCAGCGGACGGGACTCCTATGTGGCAGATACGCAGTATTTT	CASSGRDSYVADTQYF
TRBV5-5	TRBD1	TRBJ2-7	NA	16	TGTGCCAGCAGCTTGACTTTTGGACAGGGTTCCTACGAGCAGTACTTC	CASSLTFGQGSYEQYF
TRBV6-1	TRBD2	TRBJ2-2	NA	18	TGTGCCAGCAGTGAAGGGGTAGCGGGGGGTGCGAACACCGGGGAGCTGTTTTTT	CASSEGVAGGANTGELFF
TRBV7-9	NA	TRBJ1-1	NA	16	TGTGCCAGCAGTTCCCTCATGGCAGGCCTGAACACTGAAGCTTTCTTT	CASSSLMAGLNTEAFF
TRBV25-1	NA	TRBJ2-1	NA	14	TGTGCCAGCAGTGAGCTTACGGGGGTAATTGAGCAGTTCTTC	CASSELTGVIEQFF
TRBV6-5	NA	TRBJ1-1	NA	13	TGTGCCAGCAGTCCAGACTGGAACACTGAAGCTTTCTTT	CASSPDWNTEAFF
TRBV9	NA	TRBJ1-2	NA	11	TGTGCCAGCGGGGGCGCGTTTGGCTACACCTTC	CASGGAFGYTF